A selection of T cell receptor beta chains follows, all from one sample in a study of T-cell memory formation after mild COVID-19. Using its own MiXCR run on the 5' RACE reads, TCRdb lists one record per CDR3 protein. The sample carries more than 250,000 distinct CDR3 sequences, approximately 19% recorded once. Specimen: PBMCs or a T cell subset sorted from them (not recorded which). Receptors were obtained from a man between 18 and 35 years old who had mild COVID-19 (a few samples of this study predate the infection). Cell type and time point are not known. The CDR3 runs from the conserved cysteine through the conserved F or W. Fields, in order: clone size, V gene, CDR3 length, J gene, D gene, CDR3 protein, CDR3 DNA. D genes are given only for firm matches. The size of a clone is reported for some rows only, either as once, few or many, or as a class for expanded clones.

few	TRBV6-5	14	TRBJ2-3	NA	CASRQGLSTDTQYF	TGTGCCAGCCGGCAGGGTCTTAGCACAGATACGCAGTATTTT
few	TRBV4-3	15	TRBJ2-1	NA	CASSPEPGPYNEQFF	TGCGCCAGCAGCCCCGAACCGGGGCCCTACAATGAGCAGTTCTTC
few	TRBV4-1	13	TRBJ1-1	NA	CASSARWSTEAFF	TGCGCCAGCAGCGCGAGGTGGAGCACTGAAGCTTTCTTT
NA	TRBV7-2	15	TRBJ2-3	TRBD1	CASSHGTGYTDTQYF	TGTGCCAGCAGCCACGGGACAGGGTATACAGATACGCAGTATTTT
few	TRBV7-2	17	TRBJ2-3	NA	CASPLKGATLLTDTQYF	TGTGCCAGTCCTTTAAAAGGGGCGACCTTACTCACAGATACGCAGTATTTT
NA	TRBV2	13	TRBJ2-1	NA	CASNRMVGYEQFF	TGTGCCAGCAATCGAATGGTGGGCTATGAGCAGTTCTTC
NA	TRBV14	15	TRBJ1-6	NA	CASSQSFTPNSHLHF	TGTGCCAGCAGCCAGTCTTTCACCCCCAATTCACACCTCCACTTT
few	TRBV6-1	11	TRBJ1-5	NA	CASAAVQPQHF	TGTGCCAGCGCGGCCGTTCAGCCCCAGCATTTT
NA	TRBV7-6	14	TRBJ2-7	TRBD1	CASSITTGVGEQYF	TGTGCCAGCAGCATCACGACAGGGGTCGGGGAGCAGTACTTC
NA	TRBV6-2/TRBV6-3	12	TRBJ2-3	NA	CAVGTSTDTQYF	TGTGCCGTAGGAACTAGCACAGATACGCAGTATTTT
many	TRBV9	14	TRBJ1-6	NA	CASSVDGRDSPLHF	TGTGCCAGCAGCGTAGACGGCCGGGATTCACCCCTCCACTTT
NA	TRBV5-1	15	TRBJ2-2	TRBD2	CASSATSGATGELFF	TGCGCCAGCAGCGCGACTAGCGGGGCCACCGGGGAGCTGTTTTTT
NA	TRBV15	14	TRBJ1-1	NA	CATSREESYIEAFF	TGTGCCACCAGCAGAGAGGAGAGTTATATTGAAGCTTTCTTT
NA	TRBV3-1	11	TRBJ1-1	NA	CASSHAKEAFF	TGTGCCAGCAGCCATGCGAAAGAAGCTTTCTTT
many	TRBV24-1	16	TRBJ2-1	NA	CATSDRGARSYNEQFF	TGTGCCACCAGTGACCGGGGAGCCAGGTCCTACAATGAGCAGTTCTTC
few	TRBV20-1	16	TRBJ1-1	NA	CSARDRVRRGNTEAFF	TGCAGTGCTAGAGACAGGGTAAGGCGCGGGAACACTGAAGCTTTCTTT
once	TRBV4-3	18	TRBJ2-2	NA	CASSQEVLGKLNTGELFF	TGCGCCAGCAGCCAAGAGGTGTTGGGCAAATTGAACACCGGGGAGCTGTTTTTT
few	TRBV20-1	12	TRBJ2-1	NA	CSADSIDNEQFF	TGCAGTGCCGACAGTATCGACAATGAGCAGTTCTTC
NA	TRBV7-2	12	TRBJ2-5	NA	CASSNQAGTQYF	TGTGCCAGCAGCAATCAAGCCGGGACCCAGTACTTC
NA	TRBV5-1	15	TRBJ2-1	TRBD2	CASSLGTSGRNEQFF	TGCGCCAGCAGCTTGGGGACTAGCGGGCGCAATGAGCAGTTCTTC
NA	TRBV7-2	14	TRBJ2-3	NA	CASSLQGTTDTQYF	TGTGCCAGCAGCTTGCAGGGGACCACAGATACGCAGTATTTT
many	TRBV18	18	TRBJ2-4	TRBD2	CASSPRLAGALSKNIQYF	TGTGCCAGCTCACCAAGACTAGCGGGAGCCTTATCCAAAAACATTCAGTACTTC
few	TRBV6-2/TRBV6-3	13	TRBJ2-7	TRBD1	CASRRTGGYEQYF	TGTGCCAGCAGGCGGACAGGTGGCTACGAGCAGTACTTC
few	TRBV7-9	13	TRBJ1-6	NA	CASSSQGIGPLHF	TGTGCCAGCAGCTCCCAGGGGATTGGACCCCTCCACTTT
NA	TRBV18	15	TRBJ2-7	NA	CASSTRTASSYEQYF	TGTGCCAGCTCGACGAGGACAGCGAGCTCCTACGAGCAGTACTTC
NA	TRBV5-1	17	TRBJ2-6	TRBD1	CASSSGTGGSGANVLTF	TGCGCCAGCAGCTCCGGGACAGGCGGCTCTGGGGCCAACGTCCTGACTTTC
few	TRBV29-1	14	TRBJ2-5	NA	CSVEVGSVGETQYF	TGCAGCGTTGAAGTAGGGAGTGTCGGGGAGACCCAGTACTTC
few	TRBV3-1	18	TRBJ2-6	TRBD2	CASSQLAGGPLEANVLTF	TGTGCCAGCAGCCAACTAGCGGGGGGCCCTCTGGAGGCCAACGTCCTGACTTTC
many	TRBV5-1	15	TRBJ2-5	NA	CASSLVPLTQETQYF	TGCGCCAGCAGCTTGGTCCCCCTAACCCAAGAGACCCAGTACTTC